This T cell receptor (beta chain) emerged from a study of blood T cell repertoires in COVID-19. Study-wide context: T cells, B-cell-depleted T cells, or PBMCs provided the cDNA or gDNA that served as material.

In the source study's methods: Estimation of nucleated cell counts relied on the amplification of reference gene primers. Data came from immunoSEQ multiplex PCR; TCRdb stores just in-frame clones and leaves some out. The V and J calls and clone size were taken over from that table, and D and trimming were inferred from the DNA. The sample comprises approximately 260,000 clones, under 95% of which are singletons, and about 1.9% rests with the top ten. Study members were between about 18 and 90 years old and lived in 20 to 30 US regions. Participants reported their clinical history, and cohort assignment relied on those reports. This CDR3 has 18 residues. After removal of 3 bases from V and 3 bases from J, the junction contained 10 bases not matched to a gene. CDR1 is SGHAT and CDR2 is FQNNGV in the germline V gene.

This sequence originates from a woman aged 18-30 years who had recovered from COVID-19. The chain has TRBV11-2 and TRBJ2-5, with 13 bases fitting TRBD2. Sequencing was performed on PBMCs or T cells enriched from blood (not recorded which). CDR3 coding DNA: TGTGCCAGCAGCTTCCTCCAGCCGGGACTAGCGGGAAAAGAGACCCAGTACTTC. This codes for CASSFLQPGLAGKETQYF.